This T cell receptor beta chain derives from a study of blood T cells in healthy people across ages. Germline V gene data show CDR1 as MNHEY and CDR2 as SMNVEV (reference sequence). CDR3 length: 15 amino acids. The trim removed 8 bases at V and 5 bases at J, leaving 6 bases unmatched. Next came a second PCR, run for roughly 6 to 11 cycles, which used a sample-barcoded 5' primer along with a J-beta primer mix. The template-switch adaptor, which had 12 random nucleotides, put a tag on each cDNA molecule. Via MiXCR, TCRdb re-called the 5' RACE reads, giving one row per CDR3 protein. The sample has more than 1,400,000 distinct CDR3 sequences; roughly 45% are singletons. This clonotype has only a few counts. Peripheral blood was drawn, ten milliliters per donor.

The clonotype originates from a young woman in good health. Sequencing was performed on blood. This chain uses TRBV27 with TRBJ2-1, with 13 bases that match TRBD2. The CDR3 DNA sequence: TGTGCCAGCCGACTGGGACTAGCGGGGAACAATGAGCAGTTCTTC. Encoded protein: CASRLGLAGNNEQFF.